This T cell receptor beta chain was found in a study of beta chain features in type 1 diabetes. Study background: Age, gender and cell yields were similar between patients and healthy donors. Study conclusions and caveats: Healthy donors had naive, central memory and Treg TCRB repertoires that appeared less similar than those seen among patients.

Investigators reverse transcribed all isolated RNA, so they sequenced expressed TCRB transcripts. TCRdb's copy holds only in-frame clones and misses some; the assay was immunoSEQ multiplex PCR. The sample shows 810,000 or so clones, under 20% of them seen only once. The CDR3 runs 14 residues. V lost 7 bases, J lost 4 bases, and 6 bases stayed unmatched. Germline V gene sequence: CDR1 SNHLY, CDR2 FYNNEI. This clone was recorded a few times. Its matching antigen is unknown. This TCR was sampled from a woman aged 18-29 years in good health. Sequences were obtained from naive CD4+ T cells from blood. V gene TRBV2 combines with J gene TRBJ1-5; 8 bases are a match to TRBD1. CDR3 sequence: CASTDREQNQPQHF. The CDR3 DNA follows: TGTGCCAGCACGGACAGGGAACAGAATCAGCCCCAGCATTTT.